The rows below give T cell receptor beta chains drawn from one sample of a study of blood T cell repertoires in COVID-19. TCRdb keeps only in-frame clones here, not all; method: immunoSEQ multiplex PCR. The profile shows over 200,000 clones, over 70% of them singletons. Sequenced: peripheral blood. The receptors stem from a man aged 80 or over with acute or convalescent COVID-19. The CDR3 runs from the conserved cysteine through the conserved F or W. A D gene is named only where the DNA matches it firmly. Rows may omit the clone size; those that give it use once, few, many or a size class.

d_call,v_call,clone_size,j_call,cdr3_aa,cdr3_nt
.,TRBV5-4,.,TRBJ1-1,CASSGGHLNTEAFF,TGTGCCAGCAGCGGCGGACACTTGAACACTGAAGCTTTCTTT
.,TRBV28,.,TRBJ2-3,CASSPRGTTDTQYF,TGTGCCAGCAGCCCCCGCGGGACCACAGATACGCAGTATTTT
TRBD2,TRBV5-1,once,TRBJ2-5,CASTLLAGVGGQETQYF,TGCGCCAGCACCCTTTTAGCGGGAGTTGGGGGCCAAGAGACCCAGTACTTC
TRBD1,TRBV6-2/TRBV6-3,.,TRBJ2-4,CASRYRDREGSSDIQYF,TGTGCCAGCAGGTACCGAGACAGGGAAGGGTCATCCGACATTCAGTACTTC
.,TRBV28,.,TRBJ2-7,CASSPRRLTPYEQYF,TGTGCCAGCAGCCCTAGACGACTCACGCCCTACGAGCAGTACTTC
.,TRBV18,.,TRBJ1-6,CASSPPGLPNSPLHF,TGTGCCAGCTCACCACCGGGACTTCCTAATTCACCCCTCCACTTT
.,TRBV24-1,.,TRBJ1-2,CATSRTGPGYTF,TGTGCCACCAGCCGAACAGGCCCTGGCTACACCTTC
.,TRBV4-1,.,TRBJ1-5,CASSHRDNQPQHF,TGCGCCAGCAGTCACCGGGACAATCAGCCCCAGCATTTT
.,TRBV11-1,.,TRBJ2-7,CASSLHRAFSYEQYF,TGTGCCAGCAGCTTACACAGGGCTTTCTCCTACGAGCAGTACTTC
TRBD1,TRBV28,few,TRBJ2-1,CASNRRTGLDEQFF,TGTGCCAGCAATCGACGGACAGGGCTGGATGAGCAGTTCTTC
TRBD1,TRBV29-1,once,TRBJ2-2,CSARGIGTGELFF,TGCAGCGCCAGGGGGATTGGCACCGGGGAGCTGTTTTTT
TRBD1,TRBV28,.,TRBJ2-1,CASSLLDRNNEQFF,TGTGCCAGCAGTTTATTGGACAGGAACAATGAGCAGTTCTTC
TRBD1,TRBV7-9,.,TRBJ2-7,CASSLGQGQSYEQYF,TGTGCCAGCAGCTTGGGACAGGGTCAATCCTACGAGCAGTACTTC
TRBD1,TRBV28,.,TRBJ1-1,CASSLSTGGTEAFF,TGTGCCAGCAGTCTTAGTACAGGGGGCACTGAAGCTTTCTTT
.,TRBV5-4,.,TRBJ1-2,CASSLDGSGYGYTF,TGTGCCAGCAGCTTGGATGGTTCGGGGTATGGCTACACCTTC
.,TRBV4-1,.,TRBJ1-1,CASSQQPGLGNTEAFF,TGCGCCAGCAGCCAGCAGCCGGGACTGGGGAACACTGAAGCTTTCTTT
TRBD1,TRBV5-8,.,TRBJ1-4,CASSSRQGWDEKLFF,TGTGCCAGCAGCTCCCGACAGGGTTGGGATGAAAAACTGTTTTTT
.,TRBV2,.,TRBJ2-3,CASSDFRVADTQYF,TGTGCCAGCAGTGACTTCAGGGTTGCAGATACGCAGTATTTT
TRBD1,TRBV5-5,.,TRBJ2-2,CASSLVDRVNTGELFF,TGTGCCAGCAGCTTGGTGGACAGGGTGAACACCGGGGAGCTGTTTTTT
TRBD1,TRBV5-1,.,TRBJ2-5,CASRTGEETQYF,TGCGCCAGCCGGACAGGGGAGGAGACCCAGTACTTC
TRBD2,TRBV5-1,once,TRBJ2-1,CASSLTSGPYNEQFF,TGCGCCAGCAGCTTGACTAGCGGTCCATACAATGAGCAGTTCTTC
.,TRBV3-1/TRBV3-2,few,TRBJ2-7,CASSRDRKGGGLYEQYF,TGTGCCAGCAGCCGGGACCGAAAAGGGGGGGGCCTCTACGAGCAGTACTTC
.,TRBV19,once,TRBJ1-6,CASSIVENNSPLHF,TGTGCCAGTAGTATTGTCGAGAATAATTCACCCCTCCACTTT
TRBD1,TRBV18,.,TRBJ2-7,CASSSTGSSYEQYF,TGTGCCAGCTCTTCGACAGGGAGCTCCTACGAGCAGTACTTC
.,TRBV28,.,TRBJ1-6,CASSLIQGDSPLHF,TGTGCCAGCAGTTTAATACAGGGAGACTCACCCCTCCACTTT
.,TRBV18,.,TRBJ1-2,CASSPGREYGYTF,TGTGCCAGCTCTCCGGGACGGGAGTATGGCTACACCTTC
.,TRBV4-1,few,TRBJ2-1,CASSQEVQPYNEQFF,TGCGCCAGCAGCCAAGAAGTACAGCCCTACAATGAGCAGTTCTTC